These 3 T cell receptor beta chains came from one sample sequenced in a study of T cell responses to AZD1222 COVID-19 vaccine listed by TCRdb under 2021. The time point tag for this specimen amounts to: baseline before first vaccination. Libraries were built with the immunoSEQ multiplex PCR assay. The source is immuneACCESS, and TCRdb retained only in-frame sequences with V and J called. Part of the clones is not carried over; for the studies checked, unresolved V genes explain less than half of this, and the remainder is unexplained. Counted in this sample were approximately 150,000 clones; approximately 90% of them appeared once. The top ten hold about 3% of the sample. The starting material was peripheral blood, obtained on day 0 of AZD1222 vaccination. The origin of the receptors is an adult in good health.

This chain links TRBV7-6 with TRBJ2-5, with a weak D call TRBD2 (5 bases). V gave up 3 bases and J gave up 3 bases, with 8 bases separating them. The germline CDR1 and CDR2 sequences are SGHVS and FNYEAQ. The CDR3 spans 13 residues. This CDR3 is CASSFEGEETQYF. Here the CDR3 DNA reads TGTGCCAGCAGCTTTGAGGGTGAAGAGACCCAGTACTTC.

The rearrangement links TRBV7-9 to TRBJ1-5, with D unclear. Germline CDR1 reads SEHNR; CDR2 reads FQNEAQ (reference sequence). The V and J ends lost 5 bases and 7 bases respectively, with 9 bases between them. The CDR3 loop spans 12 amino acids. DNA for the CDR3: TGTGCCAGCAGCACTGTGGGGCAGCCCCAGCATTTT. It is translated as CASSTVGQPQHF. The whole variable domain, filled in from reference TRBV7-9 and TRBJ1-5, reads DTGVSQNPRHKITKRGQNVTFRCDPISEHNRLYWYRQTLGQGPEFLTYFQNEAQLEKSRLLSDRFSAERPKGSFSTLEIQRTEQGDSAMYLCASSTVGQPQHFGDGTRLSIL.

The rearrangement joins TRBV19 to TRBJ1-1; possible D gene TRBD1, 6 bases. This CDR3 is built from 14 residues. Germline V gives CDR1 LNHDA, CDR2 SQIVND (reference sequence). With 9 bases removed from V and 4 bases from J, the gap between germline ends came to 18 bases. The CDR3 region is CASAGGGVSTEAFF. The CDR3 DNA sequence: TGTGCCAGCGCGGGAGGGGGAGTTTCCACTGAAGCTTTCTTT.